These T cell receptor beta chains were read from a single sample in a study of shared clonotypes between healthy human individuals. TCRdb's table, derived via immunoSEQ multiplex PCR, lists solely in-frame clones and lacks some. The sample lists some 2.4 million clones; over 85% were seen once. Specimen: naive CD4+ T cells from PBMCs. The receptor source for this set is a young man in good health. Some clones in this sample may be carry-over from other donors' samples. Both conserved end residues are part of each CDR3. Each record gives: J gene, clone size, D gene, V gene, CDR3 DNA, CDR3 protein. D genes are given only for firm matches. The size field is filled for only some rows; it gives once, few, many or a size class.

J gene: TRBJ2-4; clone size: .; D gene: .; V gene: TRBV28; CDR3 DNA: TGTGCCAGCAGACCCCCCGCTGACAGAGAAAACATTCAGTACTTC; CDR3 protein: CASRPPADRENIQYF
J gene: TRBJ2-6; clone size: .; D gene: .; V gene: TRBV4-3; CDR3 DNA: TGCGCCAGCAGCCGAATACAGCTCTCTGGGGCCAACGTCCTGACTTTC; CDR3 protein: CASSRIQLSGANVLTF
J gene: TRBJ2-7; clone size: .; D gene: TRBD1; V gene: TRBV28; CDR3 DNA: TGTGCCAGCAGTATGGGGGACAGGAGCTCCTACGAGCAGTACTTC; CDR3 protein: CASSMGDRSSYEQYF
J gene: TRBJ1-2; clone size: .; D gene: .; V gene: TRBV18; CDR3 DNA: TGTGCCAGCTCACCACGGGCGCGGGACTATGGCTACACCTTC; CDR3 protein: CASSPRARDYGYTF
J gene: TRBJ2-1; clone size: .; D gene: TRBD2; V gene: TRBV30; CDR3 DNA: TGTGCCTGGAGTCGGGGGGGCAATGAGCAGTTCTTC; CDR3 protein: CAWSRGGNEQFF
J gene: TRBJ1-1; clone size: .; D gene: TRBD1; V gene: TRBV28; CDR3 DNA: TGTGCCAGCAGTTTGACCGGACAGGTTCGAGCTTTCTTT; CDR3 protein: CASSLTGQVRAFF
J gene: TRBJ1-2; clone size: .; D gene: .; V gene: TRBV21-1; CDR3 DNA: TGTGCCAGCAGCAAAGATGCCATCGCCTATGGCTACACCTTC; CDR3 protein: CASSKDAIAYGYTF
J gene: TRBJ2-5; clone size: .; D gene: .; V gene: TRBV19; CDR3 DNA: TGTGCCAGTAGTAGTTGGGCAGGGGAAGAGACCCAGTACTTC; CDR3 protein: CASSSWAGEETQYF
J gene: TRBJ2-5; clone size: .; D gene: TRBD2; V gene: TRBV5-8; CDR3 DNA: TGTGCCAGCAGCTTGGGCGGGAGGGTTCTAGAGACCCAGTACTTC; CDR3 protein: CASSLGGRVLETQYF
J gene: TRBJ2-7; clone size: .; D gene: .; V gene: TRBV14; CDR3 DNA: TGTGCCAGCAGCCAAGATTGGTCTTACTACGGGGAGCAGTACTTC; CDR3 protein: CASSQDWSYYGEQYF
J gene: TRBJ1-3; clone size: .; D gene: TRBD1; V gene: TRBV7-7; CDR3 DNA: TGTGCCAGCAGCCCGGACAGGCTAATCTCTGGAAACACCATATATTTT; CDR3 protein: CASSPDRLISGNTIYF
J gene: TRBJ2-1; clone size: .; D gene: .; V gene: TRBV7-2; CDR3 DNA: TGTGCCAGCAGCCCGGACGGCGTCAATGAGCAGTTCTTC; CDR3 protein: CASSPDGVNEQFF
J gene: TRBJ2-3; clone size: .; D gene: .; V gene: TRBV11-2; CDR3 DNA: TGTGCCAGCAGCTTAGATCCAGGGGCAGATACGCAGTATTTT; CDR3 protein: CASSLDPGADTQYF
J gene: TRBJ1-2; clone size: .; D gene: .; V gene: TRBV19; CDR3 DNA: TGTGCCAGTAGGGATCATCCCGGACTACAGTATGGCTACACCTTC; CDR3 protein: CASRDHPGLQYGYTF
J gene: TRBJ2-3; clone size: .; D gene: .; V gene: TRBV30; CDR3 DNA: TGTGCCTGGAGGGGAGAGAGTACGCAGTATTTT; CDR3 protein: CAWRGESTQYF
J gene: TRBJ1-2; clone size: .; D gene: .; V gene: TRBV11-2; CDR3 DNA: TGTGCCAGCAGCCGACGGTCCGTTAACTATGGCTACACCTTC; CDR3 protein: CASSRRSVNYGYTF
J gene: TRBJ2-6; clone size: once; D gene: TRBD1; V gene: TRBV5-1; CDR3 DNA: TGCGCCAGCAGCTTCGGTGACAGGGAATCTGGGGCCAACGTCCTGACTTTC; CDR3 protein: CASSFGDRESGANVLTF
J gene: TRBJ1-1; clone size: .; D gene: .; V gene: TRBV7-9; CDR3 DNA: TGTGCCAGCAGCTTAGGGGAAACTGAAGCTTTCTTT; CDR3 protein: CASSLGETEAFF
J gene: TRBJ1-2; clone size: .; D gene: .; V gene: TRBV9; CDR3 DNA: TGTGCCAGCAGCGTAGATTTTATGCCGGGGGCTGATGGCTACACCTTC; CDR3 protein: CASSVDFMPGADGYTF
J gene: TRBJ2-1; clone size: .; D gene: TRBD1; V gene: TRBV7-8; CDR3 DNA: TGTGCCAGCAGCTTAGCACGAGGGACAGACTTTTACAATGAGCAGTTCTTC; CDR3 protein: CASSLARGTDFYNEQFF
J gene: TRBJ1-2; clone size: .; D gene: .; V gene: TRBV5-5; CDR3 DNA: TGTGCCAGCAGCCCCGACCTTAACTATGGCTACACCTTC; CDR3 protein: CASSPDLNYGYTF
J gene: TRBJ2-3; clone size: .; D gene: TRBD2; V gene: TRBV27; CDR3 DNA: TGTGCCAGCAGCTCCGCCGGACTAGCGGACAACACAGATACGCAGTATTTT; CDR3 protein: CASSSAGLADNTDTQYF
J gene: TRBJ1-6; clone size: .; D gene: .; V gene: TRBV10-3; CDR3 DNA: TGTGCCATCTCGGGGGCAGGGAGTAATTCACCCCTCCACTTT; CDR3 protein: CAISGAGSNSPLHF
J gene: TRBJ2-7; clone size: few; D gene: TRBD2; V gene: TRBV4-2; CDR3 DNA: TGTGCCAGCAGCCAACATGAGGAGGGGACTAGACAGTACTTC; CDR3 protein: CASSQHEEGTRQYF
J gene: TRBJ1-2; clone size: .; D gene: .; V gene: TRBV19; CDR3 DNA: TGTGCCAGTAGTCCCCGGACGGGACATGCTAACTATGGCTACACCTTC; CDR3 protein: CASSPRTGHANYGYTF
J gene: TRBJ1-4; clone size: .; D gene: .; V gene: TRBV15; CDR3 DNA: TGTGCCACGAGACTTCCCCTAGGTGAAAAACTGTTTTTT; CDR3 protein: CATRLPLGEKLFF
J gene: TRBJ2-5; clone size: .; D gene: TRBD1; V gene: TRBV5-4; CDR3 DNA: TGTGCCAGCAGCTCGACCCTGGACAGGGGGGCCCAGTACTTC; CDR3 protein: CASSSTLDRGAQYF
J gene: TRBJ2-1; clone size: .; D gene: .; V gene: TRBV7-9; CDR3 DNA: TGTGCCAGCAGCCCGGCCCGGCTGCGAGAACAGGGGCAGTTCTTC; CDR3 protein: CASSPARLREQGQFF
J gene: TRBJ2-3; clone size: .; D gene: TRBD2; V gene: TRBV30; CDR3 DNA: TGTGCCTGGGTTACTAGCGGGAACACAGATACGCAGTATTTT; CDR3 protein: CAWVTSGNTDTQYF
J gene: TRBJ1-3; clone size: .; D gene: .; V gene: TRBV30; CDR3 DNA: TGTGCCTGGACCCGAAGTGGCACCATATATTTT; CDR3 protein: CAWTRSGTIYF
J gene: TRBJ2-1; clone size: .; D gene: TRBD1; V gene: TRBV25-1; CDR3 DNA: TGTGCCAGCAGCAACCCGGGACAGGCCGAGCAGTTCTTC; CDR3 protein: CASSNPGQAEQFF